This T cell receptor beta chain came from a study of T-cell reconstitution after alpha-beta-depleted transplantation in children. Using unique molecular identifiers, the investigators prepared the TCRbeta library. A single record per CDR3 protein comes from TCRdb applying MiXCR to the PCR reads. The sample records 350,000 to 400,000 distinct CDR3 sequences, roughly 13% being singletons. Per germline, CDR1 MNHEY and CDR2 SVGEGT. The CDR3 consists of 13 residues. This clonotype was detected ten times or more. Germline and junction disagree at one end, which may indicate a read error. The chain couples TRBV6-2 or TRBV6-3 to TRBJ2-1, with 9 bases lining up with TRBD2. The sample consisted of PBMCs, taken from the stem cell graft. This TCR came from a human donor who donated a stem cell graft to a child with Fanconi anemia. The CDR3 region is CASSSIHGTSSSF. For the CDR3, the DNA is TGTGCCAGCAGTTCCATACACGGGACTAGCAGTTCCTTC.